This T cell receptor (beta chain) stems from a study of T cells after posttransplantation cyclophosphamide (TCRdb year 2016). About the investigation overall: The study tracked T cell repertoire reconstitution by TRB sequencing after myeloablative bone marrow transplantation using posttransplantation cyclophosphamide as GVHD prophylaxis. Antigen receptor sequencing covered samples from roughly 35 PTCy-treated patients and 15 to 20 of their related bone marrow donors. Blood from all 35 or so PTCy patients with 1-year posttransplant specimens was subjected to TRB sequencing. Up to 3 additional blood samples from 2 to 5.2 years after transplant were also TRB-sequenced in 3 patients, as was pretransplant blood from 4 patients. TRA and TRB clonality were tightly correlated in several samples, so subsequent TCR analyses focused on TRB only. Public TRB sequences were checked against a database of over 3,000 sequences associated with responses to pathogens, tumor antigens, self-antigens and alloantigens.

Sample treatment or condition, as interpreted from the label and publication: high-dose cyclophosphamide on days +3 and +4 as single-agent GVHD prophylaxis. Busulfan and fludarabine conditioning, a related or unrelated marrow graft, and cyclophosphamide on days +3 and +4 were given to PTCy patients. PTCy-treated patients came from a prospective multi-institutional clinical trial. Peripheral blood and bone marrow mononuclear cells were isolated by Ficoll-Hypaque density centrifugation and cryopreserved. Genomic DNA was the input for TRB sequencing, which was run either with the immunoSEQ assay at survey resolution or with the hsTCRB kit. Regarding the original processing steps: The immunoSEQ software was used for initial read processing, and the LymphoSeq R package was used for repertoire analyses. Clonality was computed as 1 minus normalized Shannon entropy, and a Gini coefficient was also calculated for each TRB dataset. To infer phenotypes in unsorted samples, TRB sequences from sorted subsets of the recipient or donor were mapped onto unsorted samples from the same recipient. TCRdb retrieved this table from immuneACCESS and kept in-frame rearrangements only. Not all clones are present; in checked studies, unresolved V genes account for under half, and no reason is known for the remainder. The V and J calls and the clone size are those of that table, but D and trimming were determined from the DNA. There are over 15,000 clones in this sample, and none of them is a singleton. 0.54% of the sample lies in the top ten.

From the germline V gene (reference sequence), CDR1 is SGHNT and CDR2 is YYREEE. The CDR3 measures 13 amino acids from cysteine to phenylalanine. The only DNA kept is the CDR3, 39 bases in frame from the first base. V sheds 2 bases and J sheds 3 bases, leaving 9 bases between their ends. Study-wide conclusions, independent of this receptor: Across approximately 41 patients, TRB clonality was highly associated with recipient CMV seropositivity and CMV reactivation, and PTCy diversity was similar to diversity in CNI/methotrexate controls. Donor-recipient similarity was low at 1-2 months but increased during the first year, and donor CD8+ memory clones often dominated later blood repertoires. The TRB repertoires of T cells infiltrating skin or the GI tract showed only limited overlap with the TRB repertoires found in blood.

This clone is identified as medium-sized (0.01 to 0.1%). There is no known antigen for this receptor. Base qualities are not at hand, and no much larger clone is one base apart. The sequence links TRBV5-4 to TRBJ2-7; TRBD1 is possibly the D segment (6 matching bases). The sample consisted of PBMCs, taken after allogeneic stem cell transplant with posttransplant cyclophosphamide. This TCR derives from a female patient aged 25-40 years who received an allogeneic stem cell transplant from a related donor, was CMV-positive, and had no GVHD. After a transplant, not all T cells may be the patient's own; some may come from the graft donor. CDR3 region: CASSLGQYYEQYF. The nucleotides are TGTGCCAGCAGCTTAGGACAGTACTACGAGCAGTACTTC.